A selection of T cell receptor beta chains follows, all from one sample in a study of T-cell reconstitution after alpha-beta-depleted transplantation in children. MiXCR, run by TCRdb on the PCR reads, gives a single entry per CDR3 protein. Of about 360,000 distinct CDR3 sequences listed, about an eighth were seen once; the top ten hold roughly 4.3%. The sample was PBMCs, taken from the stem cell graft. All receptors come from a human donor who donated a stem cell graft to a child with Fanconi anemia. Each CDR3 is given without its conserved first and last residue. Each record gives: V gene, CDR3 protein.

v_call: TRBV2
cdr3_aa: ASSEGGPAF

v_call: TRBV29-1
cdr3_aa: SVELQGTGYGYT

v_call: TRBV18
cdr3_aa: ASSPSTSINEKLF

v_call: TRBV20-1
cdr3_aa: SARGGYSNQPQH

v_call: TRBV28
cdr3_aa: ASSFGGKTEAF

v_call: TRBV2
cdr3_aa: ASSQGTGELF

v_call: TRBV14
cdr3_aa: ASSPNLAAVGTQY

v_call: TRBV20-1
cdr3_aa: SAGGATASTDTQY

v_call: TRBV6-2/TRBV6-3
cdr3_aa: ASRRDASDTQY

v_call: TRBV4-2
cdr3_aa: ASSLTPSFSGNTIY

v_call: TRBV29-1
cdr3_aa: SVELEVETQY

v_call: TRBV5-1
cdr3_aa: ASSLDRGNYGYT

v_call: TRBV3-1
cdr3_aa: ASSQDWVSGANVLT

v_call: TRBV5-6
cdr3_aa: ASSPGTGGRRETQY

v_call: TRBV6-1
cdr3_aa: ASSELRRGAEAF

v_call: TRBV6-2/TRBV6-3
cdr3_aa: ASSPDLNQPQH

v_call: TRBV3-1
cdr3_aa: ASSSRSGGANVLT

v_call: TRBV29-1
cdr3_aa: SVGDRVETQY

v_call: TRBV12-3/TRBV12-4
cdr3_aa: ASSPPGYTEAF

v_call: TRBV28
cdr3_aa: ASSLRPAKREQF

v_call: TRBV20-1
cdr3_aa: SASLAGGQTGELF

v_call: TRBV6-4
cdr3_aa: ASSDNSGANVLT

v_call: TRBV7-2
cdr3_aa: ASSLDRGRSDTQY

v_call: TRBV18
cdr3_aa: ASSPPKAGDTGELF

v_call: TRBV18
cdr3_aa: ASSPGMGSGSPLH

v_call: TRBV15
cdr3_aa: ATSRDPPAGSTETQY